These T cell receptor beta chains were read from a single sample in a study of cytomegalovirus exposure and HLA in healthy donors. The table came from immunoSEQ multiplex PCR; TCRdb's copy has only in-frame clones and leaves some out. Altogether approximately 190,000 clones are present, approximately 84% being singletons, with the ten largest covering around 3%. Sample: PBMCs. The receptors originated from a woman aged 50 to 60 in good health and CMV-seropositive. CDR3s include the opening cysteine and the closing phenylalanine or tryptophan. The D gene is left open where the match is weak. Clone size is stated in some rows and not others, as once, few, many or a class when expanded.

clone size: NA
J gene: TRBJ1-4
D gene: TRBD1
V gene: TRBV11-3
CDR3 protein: CASSLLGAGTAATNEKLFF
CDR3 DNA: TGTGCCAGCAGCTTATTAGGGGCCGGGACAGCAGCAACTAATGAAAAACTGTTTTTT

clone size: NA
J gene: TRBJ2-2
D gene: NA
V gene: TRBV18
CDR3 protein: CASSLGGRTNTGELFF
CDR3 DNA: TGTGCCAGCTCACTTGGTGGGAGGACTAACACCGGGGAGCTGTTTTTT

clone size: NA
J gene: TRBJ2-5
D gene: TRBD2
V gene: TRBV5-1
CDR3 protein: CASSVTSGGAQTQYF
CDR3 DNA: TGCGCCAGCAGCGTAACTAGCGGGGGGGCACAGACCCAGTACTTC

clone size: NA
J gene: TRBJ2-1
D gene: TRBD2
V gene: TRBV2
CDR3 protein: CASSGGSGGGSYNEQFF
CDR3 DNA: TGTGCCAGCAGTGGAGGTAGCGGGGGTGGCTCCTACAATGAGCAGTTCTTC

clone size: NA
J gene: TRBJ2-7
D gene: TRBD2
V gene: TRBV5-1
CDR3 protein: CASSLAPSGGRYEQYF
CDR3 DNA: TGCGCCAGCAGCTTGGCCCCTAGCGGGGGGAGGTACGAGCAGTACTTC

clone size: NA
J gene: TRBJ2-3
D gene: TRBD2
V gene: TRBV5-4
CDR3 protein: CASSSRLAGGGTDTQYF
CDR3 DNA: TGTGCCAGCAGCTCCCGACTAGCGGGGGGCGGCACAGATACGCAGTATTTT

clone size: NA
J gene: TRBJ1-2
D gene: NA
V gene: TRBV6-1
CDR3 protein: CASTVRGATYGYTF
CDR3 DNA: TGTGCCAGCACCGTCAGGGGTGCGACCTATGGCTACACCTTC

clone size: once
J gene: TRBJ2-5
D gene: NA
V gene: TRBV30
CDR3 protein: CACPGRGQETQYF
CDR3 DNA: TGTGCCTGCCCAGGGAGGGGGCAAGAGACCCAGTACTTC

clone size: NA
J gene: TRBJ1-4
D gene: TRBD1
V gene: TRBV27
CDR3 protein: CASSQWTGEKLFF
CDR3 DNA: TGTGCCAGCAGCCAATGGACAGGTGAAAAACTGTTTTTT

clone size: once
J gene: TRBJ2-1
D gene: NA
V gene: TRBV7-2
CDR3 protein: CASSLALVLAEYNEQFF
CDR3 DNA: TGTGCCAGCAGCTTAGCATTGGTATTAGCGGAATACAATGAGCAGTTCTTC

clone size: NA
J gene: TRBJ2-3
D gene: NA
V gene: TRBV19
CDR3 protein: CASSIFAGSSTDTQYF
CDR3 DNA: TGTGCCAGTAGTATCTTCGCGGGGTCTAGCACAGATACGCAGTATTTT

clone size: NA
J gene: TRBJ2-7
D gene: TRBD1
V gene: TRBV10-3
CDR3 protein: CAISAAPGQGTYEQYF
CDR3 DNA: TGTGCCATCAGTGCTGCCCCGGGACAGGGGACCTACGAGCAGTACTTC

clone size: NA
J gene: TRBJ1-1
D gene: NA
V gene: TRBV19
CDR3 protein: CASKRQGITEAFF
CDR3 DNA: TGTGCCAGTAAAAGGCAGGGGATCACTGAAGCTTTCTTT

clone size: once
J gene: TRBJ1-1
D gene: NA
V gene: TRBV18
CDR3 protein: CASSPIPTNTEAFF
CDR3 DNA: TGTGCCAGCTCACCAATTCCAACTAACACTGAAGCTTTCTTT

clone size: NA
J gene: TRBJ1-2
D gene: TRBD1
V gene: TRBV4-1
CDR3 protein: CASSGRDRGDGYTF
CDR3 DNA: TGCGCCAGCAGCGGCCGGGACAGGGGTGATGGCTACACCTTC

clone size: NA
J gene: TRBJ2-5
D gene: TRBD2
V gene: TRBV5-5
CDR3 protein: CASSFGGGKQETQYF
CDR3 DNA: TGTGCCAGCAGCTTTGGGGGGGGAAAGCAAGAGACCCAGTACTTC

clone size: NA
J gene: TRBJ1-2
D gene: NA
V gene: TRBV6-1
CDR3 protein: CASNPGGSNYGYTF
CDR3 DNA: TGTGCCAGCAACCCAGGAGGATCTAACTATGGCTACACCTTC

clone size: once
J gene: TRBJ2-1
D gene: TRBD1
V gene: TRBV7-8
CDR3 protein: CASSLTLGQGNEQFF
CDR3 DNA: TGTGCCAGCAGCTTAACCTTGGGACAGGGCAATGAGCAGTTCTTC

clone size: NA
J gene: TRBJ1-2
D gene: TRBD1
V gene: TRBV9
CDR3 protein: CASSSTGSRMGYTF
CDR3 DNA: TGTGCCAGCAGCTCGACAGGGTCTCGAATGGGCTACACCTTC

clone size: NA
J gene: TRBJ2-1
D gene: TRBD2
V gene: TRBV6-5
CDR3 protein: CASSYSERGYYNEQFF
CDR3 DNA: TGTGCCAGCAGTTACTCTGAGCGGGGGTACTACAATGAGCAGTTCTTC

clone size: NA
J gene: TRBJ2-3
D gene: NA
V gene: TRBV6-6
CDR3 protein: CASSPDSYTDTQYF
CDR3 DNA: TGTGCCAGCAGTCCCGACAGTTACACAGATACGCAGTATTTT

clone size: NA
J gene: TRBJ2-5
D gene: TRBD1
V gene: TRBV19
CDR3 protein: CASSGTGGTETQYF
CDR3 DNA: TGTGCCAGTAGCGGGACAGGGGGCACGGAGACCCAGTACTTC

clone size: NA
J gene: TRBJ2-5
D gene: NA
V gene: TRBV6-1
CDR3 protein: CASTPRGTETQYF
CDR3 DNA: TGTGCCAGCACTCCAAGGGGGACAGAGACCCAGTACTTC

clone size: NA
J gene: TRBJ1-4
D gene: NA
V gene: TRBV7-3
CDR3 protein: CASSFQTGGLEKLFF
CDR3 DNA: TGTGCCAGCAGCTTCCAGACAGGAGGTCTTGAAAAACTGTTTTTT

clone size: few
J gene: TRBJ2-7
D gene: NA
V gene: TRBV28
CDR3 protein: CASSFAGEATYEQYF
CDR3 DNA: TGTGCCAGCAGTTTCGCTGGGGAGGCGACCTACGAGCAGTACTTC